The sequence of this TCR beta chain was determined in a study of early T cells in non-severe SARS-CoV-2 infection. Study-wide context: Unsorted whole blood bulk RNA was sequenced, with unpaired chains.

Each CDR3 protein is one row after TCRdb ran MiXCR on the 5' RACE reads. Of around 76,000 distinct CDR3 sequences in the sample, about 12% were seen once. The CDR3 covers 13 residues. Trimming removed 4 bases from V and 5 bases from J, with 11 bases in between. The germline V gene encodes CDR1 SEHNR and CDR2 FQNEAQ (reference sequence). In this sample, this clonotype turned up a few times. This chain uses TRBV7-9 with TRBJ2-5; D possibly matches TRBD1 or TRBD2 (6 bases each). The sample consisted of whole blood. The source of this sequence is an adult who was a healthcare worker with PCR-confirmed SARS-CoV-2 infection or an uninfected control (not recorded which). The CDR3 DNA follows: TGTGCCAGCAGCTGGGGGGCTTCGGAGACCCAGTACTTC. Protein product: CASSWGASETQYF.